This T cell receptor beta chain came from a study of T cells in severe cutaneous drug reactions. Libraries were made by iRepertoire multiplex PCR with TCR subtype-specific primers for bulk and single-cell sequencing. TCRdb re-called the multiplex PCR reads and gives one entry per CDR3 protein, without DNA. The table for this sample gives around 20,000 distinct CDR3 sequences. Sequenced patients had Stevens-Johnson syndrome or toxic epidermal necrolysis caused by carbamazepine. CBZ-SJS/TEN patients of Han Chinese (roughly 5) and European (roughly 6) origin supplied blood. This CDR3 contains 13 residues.

Sequencing input: PBMCs. V is TRBV12-3 or TRBV12-4 and J is TRBJ1-2; TCRdb names TRBD1, which stays unverified in the absence of DNA. The sequence came from a human donor with toxic epidermal necrolysis, a severe cutaneous drug reaction. CDR3: CASSPGGAYGYTF.